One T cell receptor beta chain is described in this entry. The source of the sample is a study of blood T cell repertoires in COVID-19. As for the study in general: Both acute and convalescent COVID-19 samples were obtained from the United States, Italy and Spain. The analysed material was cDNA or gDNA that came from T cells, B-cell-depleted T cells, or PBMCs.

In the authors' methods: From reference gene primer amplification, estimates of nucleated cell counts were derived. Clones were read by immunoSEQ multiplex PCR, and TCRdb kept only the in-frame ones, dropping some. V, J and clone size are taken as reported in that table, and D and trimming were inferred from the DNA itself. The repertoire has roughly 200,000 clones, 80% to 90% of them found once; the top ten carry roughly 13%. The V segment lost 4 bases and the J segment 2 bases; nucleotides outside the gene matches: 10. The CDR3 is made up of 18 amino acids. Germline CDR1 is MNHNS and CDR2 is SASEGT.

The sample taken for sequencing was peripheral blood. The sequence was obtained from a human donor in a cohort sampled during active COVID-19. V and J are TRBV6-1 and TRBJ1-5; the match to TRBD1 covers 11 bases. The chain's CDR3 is CASSGRTGGVGGNQPQHF. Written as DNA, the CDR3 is TGTGCCAGCAGTGGCCGGACAGGGGGCGTCGGCGGCAATCAGCCCCAGCATTTT.